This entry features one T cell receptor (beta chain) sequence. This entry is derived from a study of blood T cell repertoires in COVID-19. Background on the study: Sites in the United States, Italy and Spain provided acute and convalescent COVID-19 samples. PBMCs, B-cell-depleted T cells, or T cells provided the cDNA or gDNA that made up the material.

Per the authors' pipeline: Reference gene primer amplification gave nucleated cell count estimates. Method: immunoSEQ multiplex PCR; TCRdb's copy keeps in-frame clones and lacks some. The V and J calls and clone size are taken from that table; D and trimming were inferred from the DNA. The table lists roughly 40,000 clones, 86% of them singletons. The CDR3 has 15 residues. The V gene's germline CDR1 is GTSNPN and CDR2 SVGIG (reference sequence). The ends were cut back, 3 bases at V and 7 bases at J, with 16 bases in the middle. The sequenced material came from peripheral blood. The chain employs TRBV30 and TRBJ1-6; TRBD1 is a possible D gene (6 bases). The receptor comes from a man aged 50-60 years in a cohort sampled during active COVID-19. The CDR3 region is CAWSVLGQGNSPLHF. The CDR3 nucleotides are TGTGCCTGGAGCGTTTTGGGGCAGGGGAATTCACCCCTCCACTTT.